This is a list of T cell receptor beta chains from one sample in a study of T-cell reconstitution after alpha-beta-depleted transplantation in children. TCRdb processed the PCR reads anew with MiXCR; each CDR3 protein has one entry. Found here are hundreds of thousands of distinct CDR3 sequences, 11% of them singletons; the top ten hold roughly 27%. Material: PBMCs, obtained before TCRalphabeta/CD19-depleted stem cell transplant. The origin of the receptors is a child less than two years old with acute myeloid leukemia, due to receive a stem cell transplant. Each CDR3 is given with its conserved first and last residue. Fields, in order: clone size, J gene, V gene, D gene, CDR3 DNA, CDR3 protein. The D gene is left open where the match is weak. Clone size appears in some rows only: once, few, many, or a class for an expanded clone.

many | TRBJ1-1 | TRBV16 | TRBD1 | TGTGCCAGCAGCAAACAACGACAGGGGGCTTTATTAGGGAACACTGAAGCTTTCTTT | CASSKQRQGALLGNTEAFF
many | TRBJ2-7 | TRBV29-1 | - | TGCAGCGTTGAAGGGCTGGGGCGGGATAGCTCCTACGAGCAGTACTTC | CSVEGLGRDSSYEQYF
- | TRBJ2-2 | TRBV18 | TRBD2 | TGTGCCAGCTCACTACAAGCGGGGGGCCTAAACACCGGGGAGCTGTTTTTT | CASSLQAGGLNTGELFF
few | TRBJ1-5 | TRBV7-2 | TRBD1 | TGTGCCAGCAGCTTCGGACAGGCTGGACAGCCCCAGCATTTT | CASSFGQAGQPQHF
many | TRBJ2-3 | TRBV4-2 | - | TGTGCCAGCAGCCAAGTTAACGGGAGAATGCAGTATTTT | CASSQVNGRMQYF
- | TRBJ2-2 | TRBV7-2 | - | TGTGCCAGCAGCAGGGACTTCTTGAACACCGGGGAGCTGTTTTTT | CASSRDFLNTGELFF
many | TRBJ2-3 | TRBV20-1 | TRBD2 | TGCAGTGCTAGGGGACTAGCGTTAACAGATACGCAGTATTTT | CSARGLALTDTQYF
many | TRBJ2-7 | TRBV12-3/TRBV12-4 | TRBD2 | TGTGCCAGCAGTCAACTAGCGGGGAGCTCCTACGAGCAGTACTTC | CASSQLAGSSYEQYF
many | TRBJ2-7 | TRBV28 | TRBD2 | TGTGCCAGCAGTTTATCGGCTAGCGGGAGCCTTAGCTCCTACGAGCAGTACTTC | CASSLSASGSLSSYEQYF
many | TRBJ1-1 | TRBV5-1 | - | TGCGCCAGCAGTTGGACAGACGTGAACACTGAAGCTTTCTTT | CASSWTDVNTEAFF
many | TRBJ1-1 | TRBV18 | - | TGTGCCAGCTCACCCGGGACGCCCCGGGAGGACACTGAAGCTTTCTTT | CASSPGTPREDTEAFF
few | TRBJ2-1 | TRBV29-1 | - | TGCAGCGCGGCCTTCGTGAGCGAGCAGTTCTTC | CSAAFVSEQFF